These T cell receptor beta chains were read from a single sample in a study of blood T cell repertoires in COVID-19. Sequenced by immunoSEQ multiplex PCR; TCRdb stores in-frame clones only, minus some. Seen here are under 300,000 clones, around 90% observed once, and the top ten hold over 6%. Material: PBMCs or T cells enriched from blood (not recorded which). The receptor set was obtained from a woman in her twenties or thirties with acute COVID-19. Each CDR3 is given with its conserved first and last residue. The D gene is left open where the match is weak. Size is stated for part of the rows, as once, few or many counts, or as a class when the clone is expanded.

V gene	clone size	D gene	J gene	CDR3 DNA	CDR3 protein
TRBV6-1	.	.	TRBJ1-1	TGTGCCAGCAGTGAAGAAGTGGCAGGGGAAGCTTTCTTT	CASSEEVAGEAFF
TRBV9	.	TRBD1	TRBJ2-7	TGTGCCAGCAGCGTAGGAGGGGGCCAGGGATACGAGCAGTACTTC	CASSVGGGQGYEQYF
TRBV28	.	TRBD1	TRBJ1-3	TGTGCCAGCAGTTTACTGTGGGACAGGGGGACTGGAAACACCATATATTTT	CASSLLWDRGTGNTIYF
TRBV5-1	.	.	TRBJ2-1	TGCGCCAGCAGCTCCTCGGCGCTAGCGAATGAGCAGTTCTTC	CASSSSALANEQFF
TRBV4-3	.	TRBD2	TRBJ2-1	TGCGCCAGCAGCCTCGGGACTAGCGCTAACAATGAGCAGTTCTTC	CASSLGTSANNEQFF
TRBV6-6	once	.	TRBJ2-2	TGTGCCAGCAGTACCACAGGGACGGGCGACACCGGGGAGCTGTTTTTT	CASSTTGTGDTGELFF
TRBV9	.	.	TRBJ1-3	TGTGCCAGCAGCAAGGAACTACGACAGGTAGACTCTGGAAACACCATATATTTT	CASSKELRQVDSGNTIYF
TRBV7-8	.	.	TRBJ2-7	TGTGCCAGCAGCTTGGGCCGGGACACCCTGGGGCAGTACTTC	CASSLGRDTLGQYF
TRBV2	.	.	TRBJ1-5	TGTGCCAGCAGTGGGGCAGGGGAACAGCCCCAGCATTTT	CASSGAGEQPQHF
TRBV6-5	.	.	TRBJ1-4	TGTGCCAGCAGTCAGGGGAATAATGAAAAACTGTTTTTT	CASSQGNNEKLFF
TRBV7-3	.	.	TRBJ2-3	TGTGCCAGCAGCCGGACCCAAGCGGCAGATACGCAGTATTTT	CASSRTQAADTQYF
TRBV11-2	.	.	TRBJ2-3	TGTGCCAGCAGCTTAGCAGGCCAGTCCTTGGGAGCAGATACGCAGTATTTT	CASSLAGQSLGADTQYF
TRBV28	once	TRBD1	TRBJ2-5	TGTGCCAGCAGTTTATCGTGGCCAGGCCGGGACAGGATAGGAGAGACCCAGTACTTC	CASSLSWPGRDRIGETQYF
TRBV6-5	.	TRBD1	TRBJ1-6	TGTGCCAGCAGATCCGGGACAGGGAAACCAGCCCTCCACTTT	CASRSGTGKPALHF
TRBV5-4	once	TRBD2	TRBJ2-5	TGTGCCAGCAGCTTTGGGGCTAGCGGGAGGTCGCAAGAGACCCAGTACTTC	CASSFGASGRSQETQYF
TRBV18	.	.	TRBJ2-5	TGTGCCAGCTCACCGAGGCCTAGGGGAGAGACCCAGTACTTC	CASSPRPRGETQYF
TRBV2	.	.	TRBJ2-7	TGTGCCAGCAGTGAACTCTACGAGCAGTACTTC	CASSELYEQYF
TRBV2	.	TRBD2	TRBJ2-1	TGTGCCAGCAGTCACCTAGCGGGAGTTATCCATGAGCAGTTCTTC	CASSHLAGVIHEQFF
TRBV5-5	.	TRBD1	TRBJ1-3	TGTGCCAGCAGCTTGGTGGACAGGGTGGAAAACACCATATATTTT	CASSLVDRVENTIYF
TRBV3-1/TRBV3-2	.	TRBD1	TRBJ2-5	TGTGCCAGCAGCCGGGGGGTGACAGGGGCAGAGACCCAGTACTTC	CASSRGVTGAETQYF
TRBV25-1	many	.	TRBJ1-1	TGTGCCAGCAGTGGTTTTGGGGGGGGCAGCTTGGCTTTCTTT	CASSGFGGGSLAFF
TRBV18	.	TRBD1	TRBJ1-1	TGTGCCAGCTCAACAGGGGAAGGGGTACGTCCAGCTTTCTTT	CASSTGEGVRPAFF
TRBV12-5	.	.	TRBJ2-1	TGTGCTAGTGGTTTTAGGGGTGAGCAGTTCTTC	CASGFRGEQFF
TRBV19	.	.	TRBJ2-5	TGTGCCAGTCAGCCCCCCCTTTTGGGGGGGCCGGGGAGCCAAGAGACCCAGTACTTC	CASQPPLLGGPGSQETQYF
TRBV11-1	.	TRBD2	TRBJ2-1	TGTGCCAGCAGCCAAAGAGGGACTAGCGGTTACAATGAGCAGTTCTTC	CASSQRGTSGYNEQFF
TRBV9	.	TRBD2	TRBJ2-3	TGTGCCAGCAGCGTAGACGGGAGGAGCACAGATACGCAGTATTTT	CASSVDGRSTDTQYF
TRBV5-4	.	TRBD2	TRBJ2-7	TGTGCCAGCAGCTTGGAAAAAAGAGCGGGGGACTCCTACGAGCAGTACTTC	CASSLEKRAGDSYEQYF
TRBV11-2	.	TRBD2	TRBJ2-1	TGTGCCAGCAGCTTAACAGCGGGAGTAAATGAGCAGTTCTTC	CASSLTAGVNEQFF